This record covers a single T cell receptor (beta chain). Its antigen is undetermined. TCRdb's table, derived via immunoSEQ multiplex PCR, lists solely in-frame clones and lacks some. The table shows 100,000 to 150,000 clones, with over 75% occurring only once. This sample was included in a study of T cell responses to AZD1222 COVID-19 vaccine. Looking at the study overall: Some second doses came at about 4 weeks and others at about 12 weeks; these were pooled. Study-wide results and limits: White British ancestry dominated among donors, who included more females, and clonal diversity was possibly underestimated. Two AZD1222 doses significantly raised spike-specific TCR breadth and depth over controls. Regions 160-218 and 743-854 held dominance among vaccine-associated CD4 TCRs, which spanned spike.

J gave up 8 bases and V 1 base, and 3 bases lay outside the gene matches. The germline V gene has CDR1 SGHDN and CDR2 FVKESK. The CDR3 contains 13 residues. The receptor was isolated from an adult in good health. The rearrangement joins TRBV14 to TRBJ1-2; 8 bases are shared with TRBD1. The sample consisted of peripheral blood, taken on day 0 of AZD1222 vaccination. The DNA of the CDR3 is TGTGCCAGCAGCCAAGGCAGGGGGCTAGGCTACACCTTC. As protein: CASSQGRGLGYTF.